This TCR beta chain was identified during a study of spatial heterogeneity in lung cancer. Via MiXCR, TCRdb re-called the 5' RACE reads, giving one row per CDR3 protein. The repertoire holds some 4,100 distinct CDR3 sequences, with over 6.5% as singletons. Within the sample, this clonotype is large. Its antigen is still unknown. Trimming pared 7 bases from V and 5 bases from J, leaving 17 bases between. The CDR3 loop spans 15 amino acids. Germline V gene sequence: CDR1 SGHTA, CDR2 FQGNSA. Study-level results: Expanded intratumoral alpha and beta TCR counts tracked tumor mutation counts.

Time point of the sample: sample taken at primary tumor resection. This chain joins TRBV7-2 and TRBJ2-2; weak D call: TRBD2 (7 bases). The sequencing here drew on lung tumor tissue, taken at surgery. The source of this sequence is a male donor with early-stage non-small cell lung cancer. DNA for the CDR3: TGTGCCAGCACCCCTGGGGGGGCAGGGACCGGGGAGCTGTTTTTT. This sequence encodes CASTPGGAGTGELFF.